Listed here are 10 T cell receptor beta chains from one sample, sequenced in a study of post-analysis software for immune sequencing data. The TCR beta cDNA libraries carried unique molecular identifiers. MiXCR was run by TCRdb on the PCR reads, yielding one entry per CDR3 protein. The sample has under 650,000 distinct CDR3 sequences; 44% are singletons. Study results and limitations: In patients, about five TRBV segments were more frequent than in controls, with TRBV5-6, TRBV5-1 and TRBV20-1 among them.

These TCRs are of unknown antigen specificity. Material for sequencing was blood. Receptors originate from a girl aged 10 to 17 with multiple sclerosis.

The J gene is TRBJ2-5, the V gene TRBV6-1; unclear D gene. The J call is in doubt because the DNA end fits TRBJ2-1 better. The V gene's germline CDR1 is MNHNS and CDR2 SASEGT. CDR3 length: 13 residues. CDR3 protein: CASSLGHQETQFF. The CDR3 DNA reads TGTGCCAGCAGCCTCGGCCATCAAGAGACCCAGTTCTTC.

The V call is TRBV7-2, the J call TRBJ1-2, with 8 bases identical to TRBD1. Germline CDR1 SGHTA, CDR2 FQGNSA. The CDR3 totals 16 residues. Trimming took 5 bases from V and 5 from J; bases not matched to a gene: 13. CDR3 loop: CASSLTGEGCTYGYTF. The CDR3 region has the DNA TGTGCCAGCAGCCTGACAGGGGAGGGGTGTACGTATGGCTACACCTTC.

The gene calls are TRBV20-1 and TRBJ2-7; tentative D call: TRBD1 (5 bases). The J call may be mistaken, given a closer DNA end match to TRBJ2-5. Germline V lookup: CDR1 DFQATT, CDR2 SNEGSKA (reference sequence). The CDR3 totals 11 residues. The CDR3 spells CSLGVGKTQYF. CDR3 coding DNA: TGCAGTCTAGGGGTCGGAAAGACCCAGTACTTC.

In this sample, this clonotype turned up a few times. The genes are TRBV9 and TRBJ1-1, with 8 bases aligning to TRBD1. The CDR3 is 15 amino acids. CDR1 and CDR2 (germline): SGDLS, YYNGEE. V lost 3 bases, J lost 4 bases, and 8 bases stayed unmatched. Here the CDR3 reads CASSAYRGDATEAFF. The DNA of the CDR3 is TGTGCCAGCAGCGCCTACAGGGGGGACGCCACTGAAGCTTTCTTT.

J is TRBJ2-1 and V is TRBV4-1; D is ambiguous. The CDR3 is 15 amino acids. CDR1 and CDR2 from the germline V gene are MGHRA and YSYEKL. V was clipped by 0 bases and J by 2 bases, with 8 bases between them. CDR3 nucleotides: TGCGCCAGCAGCCAAGAACCTGACCCCTACAATGAGCAGTTCTTC. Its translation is CASSQEPDPYNEQFF.

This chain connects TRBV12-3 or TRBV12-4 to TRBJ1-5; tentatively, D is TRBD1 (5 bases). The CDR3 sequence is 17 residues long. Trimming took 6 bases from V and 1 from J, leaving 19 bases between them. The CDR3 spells CASSSGTHKGSNQPQHF. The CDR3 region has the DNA TGTGCCAGCAGCTCCGGGACCCATAAAGGAAGCAATCAGCCCCAGCATTTT.

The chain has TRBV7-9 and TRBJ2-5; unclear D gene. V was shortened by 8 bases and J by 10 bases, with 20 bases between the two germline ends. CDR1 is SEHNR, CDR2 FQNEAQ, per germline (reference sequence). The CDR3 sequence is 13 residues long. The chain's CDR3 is CASAHTTSGDQYF. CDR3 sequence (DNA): TGTGCCAGCGCCCATACTACCTCTGGGGACCAGTACTTC.

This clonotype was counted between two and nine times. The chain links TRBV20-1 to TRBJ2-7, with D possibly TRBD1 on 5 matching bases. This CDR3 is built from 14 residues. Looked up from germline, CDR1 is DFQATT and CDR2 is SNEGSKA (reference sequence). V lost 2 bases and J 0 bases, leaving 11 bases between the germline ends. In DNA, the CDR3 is TGCAGTGCTAGAAGGGGCGTCGGCTCCTACGAGCAGTACTTC. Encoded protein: CSARRGVGSYEQYF.

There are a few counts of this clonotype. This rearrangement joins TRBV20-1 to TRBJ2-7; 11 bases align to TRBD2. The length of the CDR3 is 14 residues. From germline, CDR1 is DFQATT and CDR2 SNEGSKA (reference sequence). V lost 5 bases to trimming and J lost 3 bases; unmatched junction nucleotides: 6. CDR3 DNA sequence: TGCAGTGCTCACTCCGGACTAGCGGGCTACGAGCAGTACTTC. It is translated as CSAHSGLAGYEQYF.

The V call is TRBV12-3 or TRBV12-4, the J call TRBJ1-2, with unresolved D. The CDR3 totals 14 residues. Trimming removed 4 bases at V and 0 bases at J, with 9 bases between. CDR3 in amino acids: CASSSGDTNYGYTF. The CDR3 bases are TGTGCCAGCAGTTCCGGGGATACTAACTATGGCTACACCTTC.